The clone carrying this TCR beta chain appeared once. TCRdb keeps only in-frame clones here, not all; method: immunoSEQ multiplex PCR. The sample yields 470,000 or so clones, 87% seen once. This sample is drawn from a study of blood T cell repertoires in COVID-19. This CDR3 comprises 15 residues. After removal of 3 bases from V and 8 bases from J, the junction contained 6 bases not matched to a gene. Germline-derived CDR1 and CDR2 are MDHEN and SYDVKM. The material sequenced was PBMCs or T cells enriched from blood (not recorded which). This chain connects TRBV28 to TRBJ2-1; 11 positions agree with TRBD2. This receptor was identified in a woman younger than 30 with acute COVID-19. CDR3 loop: CASSLRGLAGDEQFF. The CDR3 nucleotides read TGTGCCAGCAGTTTGAGAGGACTAGCGGGCGATGAGCAGTTCTTC.